This T cell receptor beta chain comes out of a study of cytomegalovirus exposure and HLA in healthy donors. Overall study findings and caveats: The study labeled roughly 160 TCR beta chains cytomegalovirus-associated.

About this clone: Its antigen is undetermined.

Measured with immunoSEQ multiplex PCR; TCRdb has only the in-frame clones, and not every one. The sample records hundreds of thousands of clones, just over 85% being singletons. V gave up 5 bases and J gave up 1 base; unmatched junction bases: 14. This CDR3 has 17 amino acids. Germline-derived CDR1 and CDR2 are MNHNS and SASEGT. The origin of this receptor is a woman aged 18 to 35 in good health and CMV-seronegative. The sample comprised PBMCs. J is TRBJ2-7 and V is TRBV6-1, with TRBD1 matching over 7 bases. The chain's CDR3 is CASSKVEPGQSSYEQYF. For the CDR3, the DNA is TGTGCCAGCAGTAAAGTAGAACCGGGACAGTCATCCTACGAGCAGTACTTC.